The rows below give T cell receptor beta chains drawn from one sample of a study of PD-1 blockade in classical Hodgkin lymphoma. Assay used: immunoSEQ multiplex PCR; TCRdb lists only in-frame clones, some missing. The profile covers some 33,000 clones, with roughly 76% appearing a single time and roughly 4% taken by the ten largest. The sequencing used peripheral blood mononuclear cells (PBMCs), collected before the fourth cycle of nivolumab. These receptors came from a human donor with classical Hodgkin lymphoma. Both conserved end residues are part of each CDR3. The order of the fields is D gene, clone size, V gene, J gene, CDR3 DNA, CDR3 protein. D genes are given only for firm matches. Where a row states a size, it is once, few, many or the class of an expanded clone; other rows omit it.

NA	few	TRBV7-2	TRBJ1-5	TGTGCCAGCAGCCCCGTGGGGGGTCAGCCCCAGCATTTT	CASSPVGGQPQHF
TRBD1	NA	TRBV19	TRBJ2-1	TGTGCCAGTATGCCCGGGACAGGGGTAAACTACAATGAGCAGTTCTTC	CASMPGTGVNYNEQFF
NA	few	TRBV19	TRBJ1-1	TGTGCCAGTAGTATAGTGGGTTACACTGAAGCTTTCTTT	CASSIVGYTEAFF
TRBD1	few	TRBV6-1	TRBJ1-2	TGTGCCGGCTATAAAGGACAGGGAACTAACTATGGCTACACCTTC	CAGYKGQGTNYGYTF
TRBD1	NA	TRBV4-3	TRBJ1-3	TGCGCCAGCAGCCCCCACAGGGGGCTCTCGGGGGGAAACACCATATATTTT	CASSPHRGLSGGNTIYF
NA	NA	TRBV6-1	TRBJ2-7	TGTGCCAGCAGTCGTTTGGGGGCAGAGCAGTACTTC	CASSRLGAEQYF
NA	NA	TRBV28	TRBJ1-2	TGTGCCAGCAGTTTATCCACGACATATGGCTACACCTTC	CASSLSTTYGYTF
TRBD2	NA	TRBV9	TRBJ2-1	TGTGCCAGCAGCGTAAGCAGCGGGAGGGGGAATGAGCAGTTCTTC	CASSVSSGRGNEQFF
TRBD2	NA	TRBV5-1	TRBJ2-7	TGCGCCAGCAGCTTGGTGCCTAGCGGACCCTACGAGCAGTACTTC	CASSLVPSGPYEQYF
TRBD1	NA	TRBV7-6	TRBJ2-1	TGTGCCAGCAGCCACCCCGGGACAGGGGTGAATGAGCAGTTCTTC	CASSHPGTGVNEQFF
TRBD1	NA	TRBV7-9	TRBJ1-2	TGTGCCAGCGAGGCAGGGGGCTGGGGCGGCTACACCTTC	CASEAGGWGGYTF
TRBD1	few	TRBV6-5	TRBJ2-1	TGTGCCAGTTCGGCGGGACAGGGGTTAGATGAGCAGTTCTTC	CASSAGQGLDEQFF
NA	few	TRBV7-6	TRBJ2-5	TGTGCCAGCAGCTTAAGAAGGGGGGAGACCCAGTACTTC	CASSLRRGETQYF
NA	NA	TRBV27	TRBJ2-3	TGTGCCAGCAGTTTTGTGGTGGGAGATACGCAGTATTTT	CASSFVVGDTQYF
NA	few	TRBV4-3	TRBJ2-1	TGCGCCAGCAGCCACCTAAGCTCGGGGGAAAAGCAGTTCTTC	CASSHLSSGEKQFF
NA	NA	TRBV19	TRBJ1-2	TGTGCCAGTAGTATCAGGGTCGATGGTGGCTACACCTTC	CASSIRVDGGYTF
TRBD1	NA	TRBV2	TRBJ1-5	TGTGCCAGCAGTGTGGGACAGGGGCCCAATCAGCCCCAGCATTTT	CASSVGQGPNQPQHF
TRBD1	NA	TRBV4-2	TRBJ1-3	TGTGCCAGCAGCCAAGATGACAGGGTCTCTGGAAACACCATATATTTT	CASSQDDRVSGNTIYF
NA	NA	TRBV7-2	TRBJ1-4	TGTGCCAGCAGCCAATATAATGAAAAACTGTTTTTT	CASSQYNEKLFF
TRBD2	NA	TRBV9	TRBJ2-1	TGTGCCAGCAGCGTAGGAGATCGGGGGGTGTACAATGAGCAGTTCTTC	CASSVGDRGVYNEQFF
TRBD1	NA	TRBV5-1	TRBJ2-7	TGCGCCAGCAGCCACAACACCGACAGGGGATACGAGCAGTACTTC	CASSHNTDRGYEQYF
NA	NA	TRBV5-1	TRBJ1-4	TGTGCCAGCAGCCAGCAGGAAACTAATGAAAAACTGTTTTTT	CASSQQETNEKLFF
TRBD2	NA	TRBV15	TRBJ2-5	TGTGCCACCAGCACGGGCGGACTAGCGGAAGAGACCCAGTACTTC	CATSTGGLAEETQYF
TRBD1	NA	TRBV28	TRBJ1-4	TGTGCCAGCAGAGGACAGGGTGAAAAACTGTTTTTT	CASRGQGEKLFF
TRBD2	NA	TRBV7-8	TRBJ2-1	TGTGCCAGCAGCTTACCAAAAGGGACTAGCGCCGCGCGTGTGCAGTTCTTC	CASSLPKGTSAARVQFF
NA	NA	TRBV4-1	TRBJ1-3	TGCGCCAGCAGCCAAGTGGATATGGGGTTTACTGGAAACACCATATATTTT	CASSQVDMGFTGNTIYF
NA	NA	TRBV5-6	TRBJ2-7	TGTGCCAGCAGCTTAGTCCCGGGGCAGGGCTCCGAGCAGTACTTC	CASSLVPGQGSEQYF
NA	NA	TRBV2	TRBJ2-1	TGTGCCGGCCAGACTAGCTACAATGAGCAGTTCTTC	CAGQTSYNEQFF
TRBD2	few	TRBV7-9	TRBJ2-1	TGTGCCAGCAGCTTAGCGGCTAGCGGGGGATATGAGCAGTTCTTC	CASSLAASGGYEQFF
TRBD1	NA	TRBV14	TRBJ2-7	TGTGCCAGCAGCCAGATCGGGACAGGGGCAAACGAGCAGTACTTC	CASSQIGTGANEQYF
NA	few	TRBV27	TRBJ1-2	TGTGCCAGCAGTTTAAAGGAGTATTCCGATGGCTACACCTTC	CASSLKEYSDGYTF
NA	NA	TRBV10-3	TRBJ2-1	TGTGCCATCAGTGAAAATGAGCAGTTCTTC	CAISENEQFF
TRBD1	NA	TRBV14	TRBJ1-1	TGTGCCAGCAGCCGAAAAGGCTTAGGGACAGGGGGCACTGAAGCTTTCTTT	CASSRKGLGTGGTEAFF
TRBD1	NA	TRBV27	TRBJ1-6	TGTGCCAGCAGTTTATCAGGGACAGTATATAATTCACCCCTCCACTTT	CASSLSGTVYNSPLHF
NA	NA	TRBV9	TRBJ2-2	TGTGCCAGCAGCGTAAAAAACTTAAACACCGGGGAGCTGTTTTTT	CASSVKNLNTGELFF
NA	NA	TRBV6-6	TRBJ2-7	TGTGCCAGCAGTTACGGGGCTAGCGACTCCTACGAGCAGTACTTC	CASSYGASDSYEQYF
NA	few	TRBV4-3	TRBJ1-1	TGCGCCAGCAGCCCCAGCCTGATGAACACTGAAGCTTTCTTT	CASSPSLMNTEAFF
NA	few	TRBV2	TRBJ2-3	TGTGCCAGCCAGATCAGGGGATACACAGATACGCAGTATTTT	CASQIRGYTDTQYF
NA	medium-sized	TRBV19	TRBJ1-1	TGTGCCACTACAGCGGGGGGAATCACTGAAGCTTTCTTT	CATTAGGITEAFF
TRBD2	few	TRBV19	TRBJ2-1	TGTGCCAGTAGATCCGCCGGGAGGGTGCAAAATGAGCAGTTCTTC	CASRSAGRVQNEQFF
NA	NA	TRBV7-9	TRBJ1-1	TGTGCCAGCAGCTTAGTACGGGCTAACACTGAAGCTTTCTTT	CASSLVRANTEAFF
NA	NA	TRBV4-3	TRBJ2-2	TGCGCCAGCAGCCAAGATCCCGGGGAGCTGTTTTTT	CASSQDPGELFF
NA	NA	TRBV29-1	TRBJ1-2	TGCAGCGTTGAAGATGGGTTCCTGGGGCTGAATGGCTACACCTTC	CSVEDGFLGLNGYTF
NA	few	TRBV28	TRBJ1-1	TGTGCCAGCAGTTATGGGGACCTATCTGAAGCTTTCTTT	CASSYGDLSEAFF
NA	NA	TRBV28	TRBJ2-3	TGTGCCAGCAGTTTATCGGGGGACACAGATACGCAGTATTTT	CASSLSGDTDTQYF
TRBD1	NA	TRBV12-5	TRBJ2-7	TGTGCTAGTGGTTTGGCCATAGCCGGGACAGCATCCTACGAGCAGTACTTC	CASGLAIAGTASYEQYF
TRBD2	few	TRBV27	TRBJ2-7	TGTGCCAGCACTAGCGGGACCTACGAGCAGTACTTC	CASTSGTYEQYF
NA	NA	TRBV9	TRBJ2-1	TGTGCCAGCAGCTCGAGACAGGCCCTCACCTCCTACAATGAGCAGTTCTTC	CASSSRQALTSYNEQFF
NA	NA	TRBV5-8	TRBJ2-7	TGTGCCAGCAGCTATGGAGGGGGCTACGAGCAGTACTTC	CASSYGGGYEQYF
TRBD1	NA	TRBV13	TRBJ2-7	TGTGCCAGCAGCTTATCGGAGACAGGGTGGGCAATCTCCTACGAGCAGTACTTC	CASSLSETGWAISYEQYF
NA	NA	TRBV6-6	TRBJ1-2	TGTGCCAGCAGTTATTCCGGGATAGCGGATGGCTACACCTTC	CASSYSGIADGYTF
TRBD1	NA	TRBV7-2	TRBJ1-2	TGTGCCAGCAGCTTAGTGGGACAGTTTGGCTACACCTTC	CASSLVGQFGYTF
TRBD2	NA	TRBV7-2	TRBJ2-5	TGTGCCAGCAGCTTAGCGGAGCGGGGGGGCCGGGAGACCCAGTACTTC	CASSLAERGGRETQYF
NA	NA	TRBV28	TRBJ2-7	TGTGCCAGCAGTTTGGGGGACACTTCCTACGAGCAGTACTTC	CASSLGDTSYEQYF